Listed here are 32 T cell receptor beta chains from one sample, sequenced in a study of CD8 T cells in Susac syndrome. A quantity of about 0.5 to 1 ug RNA underwent reverse transcription using random hexamers. Each CDR3 protein is one row after TCRdb ran MiXCR on the immunoSEQ multiplex PCR reads. In the table there are about 200,000 distinct CDR3 sequences, 90% to 95% of which are singletons. The sequenced sample was CD4+ T cells from PBMCs. These receptors originate from a human donor in good health.

In this sample, this clonotype turned up a few times. The chain uses TRBV24-1 and TRBJ2-6, with D uncertain. With 5 bases removed from V and 0 bases from J, the gap between germline ends came to 4 bases. CDR1 KGHDR and CDR2 SFDVKD come from the germline V gene. The CDR3 has 14 residues. The CDR3 DNA sequence: TGTGCCACCAGTGGGAACTCTGGGGCCAACGTCCTGACTTTC. This encodes CATSGNSGANVLTF.

This rearrangement joins TRBV5-6 to TRBJ2-7; D unresolved. The CDR3 is 11 residues long. The germline gives CDR1 SGHDT, CDR2 YYEEEE. Trimming removed 4 bases from V and 5 bases from J, with 7 bases in between. CDR3 nucleotides: TGTGCCAGCAGCCTTGGGCACGAGCAGTACGTC. Translated: CASSLGHEQYV.

The gene calls are TRBV4-2 and TRBJ1-5; D may be TRBD1 (5 bases). The V end was cut by 0 bases, the J end by 2 bases, with 11 bases between. Germline CDR1 and CDR2: LGHNA and YNFKEQ. This CDR3 has 16 residues. Written as DNA, the CDR3 is TGTGCCAGCAGCCAAGATGAAGGGGAACGCAATCAGCCCCAGCATTTT. It encodes CASSQDEGERNQPQHF.

This chain links TRBV9 with TRBJ2-1; TRBD1 aligns across 8 bases. With V trimmed by 4 bases and J by 4 bases, 7 bases remained unmatched. The germline V gene has CDR1 SGDLS and CDR2 YYNGEE. The CDR3 runs 15 residues. CDR3 DNA: TGTGCCAGCAGCCCGAGGGGACAGGAATACAATGAGCAGTTCTTC. It yields the protein CASSPRGQEYNEQFF.

This chain uses TRBV20-1 with TRBJ2-5; 10 bases align to TRBD1. Germline V lookup: CDR1 DFQATT, CDR2 SNEGSKA (reference sequence). Unmatched junction bases numbered 10, after V lost 6 bases and J lost 3 bases. CDR3 length equals 15 residues. CDR3 protein: CSAQSSGTGEETQYF. As DNA, the CDR3 is TGCAGTGCCCAATCTTCCGGGACAGGGGAAGAGACCCAGTACTTC.

The rearrangement links TRBV20-1 to TRBJ1-5; D may be TRBD1 (5 bases). This CDR3 region has 15 residues. The V gene's germline CDR1 is DFQATT and CDR2 SNEGSKA (reference sequence). V shed 2 bases and J shed 2 bases, with 13 bases lying between them. In DNA, the CDR3 is TGCAGTGCTAGACGTCAGGGAGGAGGCAATCAGCCCCAGCATTTT. It yields the protein CSARRQGGGNQPQHF.

The chain combines TRBV12-3 or TRBV12-4 with TRBJ2-3; D call uncertain. The V end lost 1 base, the J end lost 6 bases, and 11 bases lay between the germline ends. The length of the CDR3 is 14 residues. CDR3 DNA: TGTGCCAGCAGTTTAGGCCAGCTCGCGGATACGCAGTATTTT. Protein product: CASSLGQLADTQYF.

This chain links TRBV20-1 with TRBJ2-7; D possibly matches TRBD1 or TRBD2 (5 bases each). CDR1 is DFQATT and CDR2 is SNEGSKA in the germline V gene (reference sequence). There are 14 residues in the CDR3. V lost 7 bases to trimming and J lost 2 bases, with 18 bases between them. In DNA form, the CDR3 reads TGCAGTGTAACTCTCGGGGACCGACCCTACGAGCAGTACGTC. Amino acid sequence: CSVTLGDRPYEQYV.

This chain joins TRBV20-1 and TRBJ2-1; maybe TRBD2 (6 bases). V gave up 6 bases and J gave up 0 bases, with 15 bases separating them. CDR1 is DFQATT and CDR2 is SNEGSKA in the germline V gene (reference sequence). The CDR3 spans 15 residues. CDR3 nucleotide sequence: TGCAGTGCCAGTAGCGGAACAAGCTCCTACAATGAGCAGTTCTTC. It translates to CSASSGTSSYNEQFF.

This rearrangement joins TRBV12-3 or TRBV12-4 to TRBJ2-3, with 7 bases aligning to TRBD1. This CDR3 has 15 residues. With 3 bases clipped from V and 1 base from J, the junction kept 4 bases outside the gene matches. This CDR3 reads CASSFLTGGTDTQYF. Here the CDR3 DNA reads TGTGCCAGCAGTTTTCTAACAGGGGGCACAGATACGCAGTATTTT.

This clonotype was observed a single time. This sequence joins TRBV12-3 or TRBV12-4 and TRBJ1-2; 7 bases fit TRBD1. The CDR3 is 14 residues long. The J segment lost 5 bases and the V segment lost 4 bases, leaving 7 bases of the junction unmatched. The CDR3, as DNA: TGTGCCAGCAGTTCCGCGGGACAGAGTTATGGCTACACCTTC. Translating it yields CASSSAGQSYGYTF.

The chain has TRBV5-4 and TRBJ2-4; tentatively, D is TRBD2 (6 bases). Trimming took 3 bases from V and 2 from J, leaving 18 bases between them. In germline, CDR1 is SGHNT, CDR2 YYREEE (reference sequence). The CDR3 is 17 residues long. This CDR3 reads CASSSAKTGTPKNIQYF. The CDR3 DNA reads as TGTGCCAGCAGCTCAGCTAAGACCGGGACTCCCAAAAACATTCAGTACTTC. Supplemented by reference TRBV5-4 and TRBJ2-4, the full variable domain reads ETGVTQSPTHLIKTRGQQVTLRCSSQSGHNTVSWYQQALGQGPQFIFQYYREEENGRGNFPPRFSGLQFPNYSSELNVNALELDDSALYLCASSSAKTGTPKNIQYFGAGTRLSVL.

The V gene is TRBV20-1, the J gene TRBJ2-1, with D perhaps TRBD2 (5 bases). The CDR3 has 14 residues. Trimming took off 6 bases at V and 2 bases at J, with 14 bases between the two ends. Looked up from germline, CDR1 is DFQATT and CDR2 is SNEGSKA (reference sequence). The chain's CDR3 is CSALSGSAYNEQFF. As DNA, the CDR3 is TGCAGTGCCCTCTCCGGTAGCGCCTACAATGAGCAGTTCTTC.

V usage is TRBV18 and J usage is TRBJ1-2; TRBD1 matches at 7 bases. With V trimmed by 2 bases and J by 6 bases, 9 bases remained unmatched. CDR1 and CDR2 from the germline V gene are KGHSH and LQKENI. The CDR3 loop spans 15 amino acids. CDR3 region: CASSPSAGGVNGYTF. The CDR3 DNA reads as TGTGCCAGCTCACCATCGGCAGGGGGGGTCAATGGCTACACCTTC.

This clonotype was counted between two and nine times. The chain recombines TRBV1 with TRBJ2-7; TRBD2 is taken as the D call from the table, unchecked against the DNA. TRBV1 is an annotated pseudogene. The CDR3 is 17 residues long. CDR3 residues: CTSSQGRTSGVTYEQYV. The CDR3 DNA is TGCACCAGCAGCCAAGGCCGGACTAGCGGGGTGACCTACGAGCAGTACGTC.

V and J are TRBV3-1 and TRBJ1-5, with D tentatively TRBD1 (6 bases). CDR3 length equals 14 residues. V shed 3 bases and J shed 4 bases, with 10 bases lying between them. CDR1 LGHDT and CDR2 YNNKEL come from the germline V gene (reference sequence). The CDR3 bases are TGTGCCAGCAGCCAGAACAGGGCTAATCAGCCCCAGCATTTT. Residues: CASSQNRANQPQHF.

The rearrangement links TRBV29-1 to TRBJ1-1; no definite D call. The CDR3 sequence is 12 residues long. Germline V lookup: CDR1 SQVTM, CDR2 ANQGSEA. V dropped 3 bases and J dropped 2 bases, with 7 bases sitting between them. The CDR3 nucleotides read TGCAGCGTTGATCTTGGAAACACTGAAGCTTTCTTT. It encodes CSVDLGNTEAFF.

This clonotype was seen just once. The chain links TRBV9 to TRBJ2-5; D unclear. CDR1 is SGDLS and CDR2 is YYNGEE in the germline V gene. CDR3 length: 15 amino acids. V lost 4 bases to trimming and J lost 7 bases, with 20 bases between them. CDR3 coding DNA: TGTGCCAGCAGCCCTCATACCGACACCACGGCGACCCAGTACTTC. This translates into CASSPHTDTTATQYF.

The chain has TRBV7-2 and TRBJ2-1; unclear D gene. This CDR3 contains 12 residues. The germline gives CDR1 SGHTA, CDR2 FQGNSA. The V end lost 1 base, the J end lost 6 bases, and 4 bases lay between the germline ends. The CDR3 loop is CASSLGSNEQFF. CDR3 DNA: TGTGCCAGCAGCTTAGGATCCAATGAGCAGTTCTTC.

V usage is TRBV20-1 and J usage is TRBJ2-5, with unresolved D. Trimming stripped 3 bases from V and 3 bases from J, with 11 bases between. The germline gives CDR1 DFQATT, CDR2 SNEGSKA (reference sequence). CDR3 size: 13 residues. The CDR3 region is CSASYQNKETQYF. The DNA of the CDR3 is TGCAGTGCTAGTTATCAGAACAAAGAGACCCAGTACTTC.

The chain carries TRBV29-1 and TRBJ2-5, with 7 bases aligning to TRBD1. J was trimmed by 2 bases and V by 7 bases; bases with no gene match: 10. CDR3 length: 14 residues. From germline, CDR1 is SQVTM and CDR2 ANQGSEA. The CDR3 region has the DNA TGCAGCGCCCAATGGGGGACAGCACAAGAGACCCAGTACTTC. Protein product: CSAQWGTAQETQYF.

This rearrangement joins TRBV7-9 to TRBJ2-1, with a tentative D call TRBD2 (5 bases). Trimming left V 1 base short and J 8 bases short, with 9 bases between. Germline-derived CDR1 and CDR2 are SEHNR and FQNEAQ (reference sequence). There are 13 residues in the CDR3. CDR3 DNA: TGTGCCAGCAGCTTAGAATTGGAGGATGAGCAGTTCTTC. Amino acid sequence: CASSLELEDEQFF.

Here the CDR3 reads CASSTDSGNSPLHF. DNA for the CDR3: TGTGCCAGCAGCACGGACAGCGGAAATTCACCCCTCCACTTT. The V and J genes are TRBV5-4 and TRBJ1-6; possible D gene TRBD1, 6 bases. The V end lost 4 bases, the J end lost 7 bases, and 12 bases lay between the germline ends. The CDR3 sequence is 14 residues long. CDR1 is SGHNT, CDR2 YYREEE, per germline (reference sequence).

This sequence joins TRBV7-2 and TRBJ2-3, with D unclear. Trimming pared 5 bases from V and 1 base from J, leaving 10 bases between. This CDR3 is built from 14 residues. Germline V CDR1 and CDR2: SGHTA, FQGNSA. The chain's CDR3 is CASSRSRGTDTQYF. As DNA, the CDR3 is TGTGCCAGCAGCCGTAGCCGGGGCACAGATACGCAGTATTTT.

The V call is TRBV10-3, the J call TRBJ2-5; D ambiguous. CDR3 length equals 12 residues. V shed 10 bases and J shed 5 bases, with 14 bases lying between them. CDR1 is ENHRY, CDR2 SYGVKD, per germline. The CDR3 sequence: CATLDVSETQYF. CDR3 sequence (DNA): TGTGCCACCCTAGACGTGTCGGAGACCCAGTACTTC.

The rearrangement uses TRBV5-1 and TRBJ2-1; 8 bases align to TRBD2. CDR3 length equals 15 residues. Germline V gene lookup returns CDR1 SGHRS and CDR2 YFSETQ. V dropped 0 bases and J dropped 15; count of bases not matched to a gene: 14. The CDR3: CASSLAPQNSGIMFF. As DNA, the CDR3 is TGCGCCAGCAGCTTGGCCCCACAGAATAGCGGGATAATGTTCTTC.

The rearrangement links TRBV15 to TRBJ2-4; D is possibly TRBD2 (7 bases). Germline CDR1 and CDR2: LNHNV and YYDKDF (reference sequence). V was trimmed by 4 bases and J by 6 bases, leaving 19 bases between them. The CDR3 has 16 residues. The CDR3 sequence: CATSIAVGGRGNIQYF. As DNA, the CDR3 is TGTGCCACCAGCATAGCCGTGGGGGGGCGAGGAAACATTCAGTACTTC.

The CDR3 spells CSASPGQGRAFF. For the CDR3, the DNA is TGCAGTGCTAGTCCGGGACAGGGTAGGGCTTTCTTT. The genes are TRBV20-1 and TRBJ1-1; 9 nucleotides align to TRBD1. CDR3 size: 12 residues. Trimming at V came to 3 bases and at J to 11 bases, leaving 7 bases not matched to a gene. Per the germline V gene, CDR1 is DFQATT and CDR2 is SNEGSKA (reference sequence).

This chain connects TRBV29-1 to TRBJ1-2; D call uncertain. The germline gives CDR1 SQVTM, CDR2 ANQGSEA. The CDR3 runs to 12 residues. Trimming shortened V by 6 bases and J by 3 bases, and 11 bases separated the two germline ends. CDR3 bases: TGCAGCGTGTCTTTCCAGGACTATGGCTACACCTTC. It encodes CSVSFQDYGYTF.

V gene TRBV19 combines with J gene TRBJ2-3, with D possibly TRBD1 on 5 matching bases. Germline assignment: CDR1 LNHDA and CDR2 SQIVND (reference sequence). The ends were cut back, 3 bases at V and 2 bases at J, with 12 bases in the middle. The CDR3 contains 15 residues. The CDR3 sequence: CASSMGRRTTDTQYF. CDR3 DNA sequence: TGTGCCAGTAGTATGGGGCGCAGGACCACAGATACGCAGTATTTT.

V and J are TRBV12-3 or TRBV12-4 and TRBJ2-1; TRBD2 agrees at 10 bases. CDR3 length equals 15 residues. The junction had 2 bases not matched to a gene; V was cut back by 6 bases and J by 0 bases. CDR3 coding DNA: TGTGCCAGCAGACTAGCGGGGAGCTCCTACAATGAGCAGTTCTTC. It is translated as CASRLAGSSYNEQFF.

The genes are TRBV7-2 and TRBJ2-7, with 13 bases that match TRBD2. V lost 5 bases to trimming and J lost 0 bases; unmatched junction nucleotides: 4. Germline values: CDR1 SGHTA, CDR2 FQGNSA. The CDR3 consists of 16 residues. CDR3 sequence: CASSQTSGGSSYEQYF. The DNA of the CDR3 is TGTGCCAGCAGCCAGACTAGCGGGGGGTCCTCCTACGAGCAGTACTTC.